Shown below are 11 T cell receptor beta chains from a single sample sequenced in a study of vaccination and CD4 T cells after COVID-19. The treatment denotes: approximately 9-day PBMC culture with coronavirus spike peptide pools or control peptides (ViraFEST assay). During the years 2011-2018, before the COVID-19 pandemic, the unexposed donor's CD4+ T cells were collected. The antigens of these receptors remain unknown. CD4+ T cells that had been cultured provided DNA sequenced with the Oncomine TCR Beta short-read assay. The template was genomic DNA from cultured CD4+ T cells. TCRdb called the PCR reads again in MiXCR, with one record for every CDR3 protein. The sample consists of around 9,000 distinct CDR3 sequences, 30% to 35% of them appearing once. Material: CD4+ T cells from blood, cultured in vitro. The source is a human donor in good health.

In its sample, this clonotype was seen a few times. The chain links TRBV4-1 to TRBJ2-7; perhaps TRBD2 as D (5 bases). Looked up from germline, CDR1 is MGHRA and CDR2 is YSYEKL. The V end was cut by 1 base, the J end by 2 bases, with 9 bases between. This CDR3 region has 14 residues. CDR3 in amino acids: CASSQVGDTYEQYF. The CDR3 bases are TGCGCCAGCAGCCAAGTCGGGGATACCTACGAGCAGTACTTC.

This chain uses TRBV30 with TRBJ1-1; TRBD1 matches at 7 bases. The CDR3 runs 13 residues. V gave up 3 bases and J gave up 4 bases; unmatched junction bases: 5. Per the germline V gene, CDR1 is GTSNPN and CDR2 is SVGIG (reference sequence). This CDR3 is CAWSRQGITEAFF. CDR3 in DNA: TGTGCCTGGAGCCGACAGGGAATCACTGAAGCTTTCTTT.

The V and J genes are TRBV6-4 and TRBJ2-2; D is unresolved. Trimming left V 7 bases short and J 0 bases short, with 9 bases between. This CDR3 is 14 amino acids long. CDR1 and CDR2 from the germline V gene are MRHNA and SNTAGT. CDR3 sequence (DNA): TGTGCCAGCAAACTATCCGCGAACACCGGGGAGCTGTTTTTT. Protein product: CASKLSANTGELFF.

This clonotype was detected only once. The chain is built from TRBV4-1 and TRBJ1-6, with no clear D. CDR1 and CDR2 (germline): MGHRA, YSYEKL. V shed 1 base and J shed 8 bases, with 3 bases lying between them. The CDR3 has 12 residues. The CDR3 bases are TGCGCCAGCAGCCAAGCCGATTCACCCCTCCACTTT. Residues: CASSQADSPLHF.

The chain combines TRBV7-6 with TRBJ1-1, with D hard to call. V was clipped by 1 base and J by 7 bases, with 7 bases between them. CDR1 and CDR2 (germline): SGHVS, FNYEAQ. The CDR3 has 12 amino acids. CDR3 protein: CASSLESGEAFF. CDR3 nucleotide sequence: TGTGCCAGCAGCTTAGAGTCAGGTGAAGCTTTCTTT. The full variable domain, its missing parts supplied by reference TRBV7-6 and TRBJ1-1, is GAGVSQSPRYKVTKRGQDVALRCDPISGHVSLYWYRQALGQGPEFLTYFNYEAQQDKSGLPNDRFSAERPEGSISTLTIQRTEQRDSAMYRCASSLESGEAFFGQGTRLTVV.

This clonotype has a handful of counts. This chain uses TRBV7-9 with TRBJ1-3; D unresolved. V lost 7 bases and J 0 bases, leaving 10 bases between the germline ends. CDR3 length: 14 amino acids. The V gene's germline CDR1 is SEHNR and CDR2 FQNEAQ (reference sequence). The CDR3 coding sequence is TGTGCCAGCAAAAGCGCGGTCTCTGGAAACACCATATATTTT. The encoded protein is CASKSAVSGNTIYF.

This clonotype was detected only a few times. This CDR3 reads CASSLEPWETQYF. The DNA for the CDR3 is TGTGCCAGCAGCTTAGAACCCTGGGAGACCCAGTACTTC. The genes are TRBV7-2 and TRBJ2-5; D is unresolved. The CDR3 contains 13 residues. Germline loops: CDR1 SGHTA, CDR2 FQGNSA. V was cut by 1 base and J by 5 bases, with 8 bases left in between.

DNA for the CDR3: TGTGCCACCAGTGATTTGGGTAGCGGGAGGGCCGGTGAGCAGTTCTTC. As protein: CATSDLGSGRAGEQFF. The chain carries TRBV24-1 and TRBJ2-1; the match to TRBD2 covers 11 bases. There are 16 residues in the CDR3. The trim removed 0 bases at V and 9 bases at J, leaving 6 bases unmatched. CDR1 KGHDR and CDR2 SFDVKD come from the germline V gene.

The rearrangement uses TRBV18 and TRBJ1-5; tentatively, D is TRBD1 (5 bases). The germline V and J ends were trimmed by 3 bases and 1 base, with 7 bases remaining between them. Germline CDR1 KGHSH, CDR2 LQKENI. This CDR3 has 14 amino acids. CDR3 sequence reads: CASSPGLSNQPQHF. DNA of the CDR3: TGTGCCAGCTCACCGGGACTGAGCAATCAGCCCCAGCATTTT.

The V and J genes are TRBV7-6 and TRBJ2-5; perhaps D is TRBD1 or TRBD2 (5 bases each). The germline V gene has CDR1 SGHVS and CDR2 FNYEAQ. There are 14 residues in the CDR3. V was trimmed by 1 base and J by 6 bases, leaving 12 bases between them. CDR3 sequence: CASSLGEGRQTQYF. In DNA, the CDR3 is TGTGCCAGCAGCTTAGGTGAGGGGCGGCAGACCCAGTACTTC. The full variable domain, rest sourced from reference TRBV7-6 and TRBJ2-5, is GAGVSQSPRYKVTKRGQDVALRCDPISGHVSLYWYRQALGQGPEFLTYFNYEAQQDKSGLPNDRFSAERPEGSISTLTIQRTEQRDSAMYRCASSLGEGRQTQYFGPGTRLLVL.

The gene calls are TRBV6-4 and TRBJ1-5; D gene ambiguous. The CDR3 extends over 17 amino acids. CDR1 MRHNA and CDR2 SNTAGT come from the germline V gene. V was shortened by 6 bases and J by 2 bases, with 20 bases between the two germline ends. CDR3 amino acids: CASSPVPVGLGNQPQHF. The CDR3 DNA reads TGTGCCAGCAGCCCCGTCCCCGTAGGGCTTGGCAATCAGCCCCAGCATTTT.